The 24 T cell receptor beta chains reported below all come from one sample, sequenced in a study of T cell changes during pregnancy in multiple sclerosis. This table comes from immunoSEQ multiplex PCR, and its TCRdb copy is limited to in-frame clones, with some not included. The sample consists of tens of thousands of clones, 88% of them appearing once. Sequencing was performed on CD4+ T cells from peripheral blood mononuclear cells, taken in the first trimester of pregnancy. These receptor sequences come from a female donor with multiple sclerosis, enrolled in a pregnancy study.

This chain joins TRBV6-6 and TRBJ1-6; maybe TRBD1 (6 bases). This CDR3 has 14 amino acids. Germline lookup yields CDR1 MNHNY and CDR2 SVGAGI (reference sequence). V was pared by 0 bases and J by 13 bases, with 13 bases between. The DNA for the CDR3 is TGTGCCAGCAGTTACTCGGACAGCGTGGGGCCCCTCCACTTT. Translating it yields CASSYSDSVGPLHF.

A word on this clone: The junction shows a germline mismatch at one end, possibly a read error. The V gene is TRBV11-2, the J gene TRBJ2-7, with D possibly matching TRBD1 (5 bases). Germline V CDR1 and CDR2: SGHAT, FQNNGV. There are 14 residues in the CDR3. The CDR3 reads CASSLMWGSYEQYF. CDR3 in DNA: TGTGCCAGCAGCTTAATGTGGGGCTCCTACGAACAGTACTTC.

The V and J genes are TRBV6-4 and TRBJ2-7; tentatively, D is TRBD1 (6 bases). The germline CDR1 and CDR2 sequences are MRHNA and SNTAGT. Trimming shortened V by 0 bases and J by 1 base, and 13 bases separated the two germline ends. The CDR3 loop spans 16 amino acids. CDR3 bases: TGTGCCAGCAGTGACTCAAGGACAGCAAGATCCTACGAGCAGTACTTC. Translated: CASSDSRTARSYEQYF.

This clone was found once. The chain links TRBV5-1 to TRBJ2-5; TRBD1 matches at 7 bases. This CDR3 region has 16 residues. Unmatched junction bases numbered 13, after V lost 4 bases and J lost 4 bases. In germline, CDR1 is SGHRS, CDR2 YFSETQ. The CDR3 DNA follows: TGCGCCAGCAGCCCAGGACAGGCAGTCGCAACAGAGACCCAGTACTTC. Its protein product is CASSPGQAVATETQYF.

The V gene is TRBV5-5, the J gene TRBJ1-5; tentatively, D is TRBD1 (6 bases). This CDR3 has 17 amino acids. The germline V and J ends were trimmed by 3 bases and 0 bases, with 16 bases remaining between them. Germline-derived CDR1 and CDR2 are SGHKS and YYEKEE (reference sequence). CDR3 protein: CASSSSRTANSNQPQHF. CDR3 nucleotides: TGTGCCAGCAGCTCTTCCCGGACAGCAAATAGCAATCAGCCCCAGCATTTT.

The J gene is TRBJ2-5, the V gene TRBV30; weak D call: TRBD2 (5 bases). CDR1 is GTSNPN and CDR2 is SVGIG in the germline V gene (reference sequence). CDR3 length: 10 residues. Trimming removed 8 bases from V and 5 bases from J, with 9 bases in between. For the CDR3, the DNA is TGTGCCGCTTGGGAGGAGACCCAGTACTTC. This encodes CAAWEETQYF.

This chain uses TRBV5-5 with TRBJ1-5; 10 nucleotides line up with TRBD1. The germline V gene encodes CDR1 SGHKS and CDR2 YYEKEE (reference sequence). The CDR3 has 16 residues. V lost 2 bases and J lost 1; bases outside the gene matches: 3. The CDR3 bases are TGTGCCAGCAGCTTCCGGGACAGGGGAAGCAATCAGCCCCAGCATTTT. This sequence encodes CASSFRDRGSNQPQHF.

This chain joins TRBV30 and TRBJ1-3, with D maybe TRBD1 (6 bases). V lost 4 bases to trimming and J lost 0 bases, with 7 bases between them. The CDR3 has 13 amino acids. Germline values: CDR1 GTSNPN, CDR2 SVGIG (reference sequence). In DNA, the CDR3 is TGTGCCTGGACAGGGGTCTCTGGAAACACCATATATTTT. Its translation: CAWTGVSGNTIYF.

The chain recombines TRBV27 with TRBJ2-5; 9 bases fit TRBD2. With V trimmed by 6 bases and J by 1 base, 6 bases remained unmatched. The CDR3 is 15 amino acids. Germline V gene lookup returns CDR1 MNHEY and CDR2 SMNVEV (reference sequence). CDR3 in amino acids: CASRRTSALQETQYF. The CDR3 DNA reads TGTGCCAGCAGGAGGACTAGCGCCCTCCAAGAGACCCAGTACTTC.

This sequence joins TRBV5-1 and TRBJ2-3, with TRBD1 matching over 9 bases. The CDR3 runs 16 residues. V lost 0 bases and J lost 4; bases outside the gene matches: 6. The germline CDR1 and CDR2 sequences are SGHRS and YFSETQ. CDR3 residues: CASSLEGQGRSDTQYF. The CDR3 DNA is TGCGCCAGCAGCTTGGAAGGACAGGGGAGGTCAGATACGCAGTATTTT.

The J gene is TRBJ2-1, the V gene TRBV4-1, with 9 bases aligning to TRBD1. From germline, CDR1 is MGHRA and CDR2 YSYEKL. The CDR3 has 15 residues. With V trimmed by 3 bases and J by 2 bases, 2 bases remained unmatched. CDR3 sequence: CASSQGQGAYNEQFF. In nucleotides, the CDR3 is TGCGCCAGCAGCCAGGGACAGGGTGCCTACAATGAGCAGTTCTTC.

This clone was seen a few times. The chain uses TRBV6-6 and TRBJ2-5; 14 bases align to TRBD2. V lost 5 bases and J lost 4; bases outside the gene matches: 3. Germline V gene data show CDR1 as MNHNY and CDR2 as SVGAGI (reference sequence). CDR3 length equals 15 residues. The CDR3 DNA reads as TGTGCCAGCAGTCTCGGACTAGCGGGGGGAGAGACCCAGTACTTC. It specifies CASSLGLAGGETQYF.

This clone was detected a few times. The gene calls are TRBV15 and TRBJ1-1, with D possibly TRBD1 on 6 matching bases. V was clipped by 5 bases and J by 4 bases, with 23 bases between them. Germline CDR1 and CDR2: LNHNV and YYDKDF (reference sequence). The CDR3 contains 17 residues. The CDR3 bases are TGTGCCACCAGCGTCGGAGGTACAGGGAGTTTCGGCACTGAAGCTTTCTTT. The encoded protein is CATSVGGTGSFGTEAFF. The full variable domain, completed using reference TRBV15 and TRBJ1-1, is DAMVIQNPRYQVTQFGKPVTLSCSQTLNHNVMYWYQQKSSQAPKLLFHYYDKDFNNEADTPDNFQSRRPNTSFCFLDIRSPGLGDTAMYLCATSVGGTGSFGTEAFFGQGTRLTVV.

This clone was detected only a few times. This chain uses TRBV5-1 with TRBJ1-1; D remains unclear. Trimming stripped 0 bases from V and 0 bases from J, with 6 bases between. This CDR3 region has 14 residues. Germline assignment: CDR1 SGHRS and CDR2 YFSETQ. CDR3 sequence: CASSLVGVNTEAFF. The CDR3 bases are TGCGCCAGCAGCTTGGTCGGGGTGAACACTGAAGCTTTCTTT.

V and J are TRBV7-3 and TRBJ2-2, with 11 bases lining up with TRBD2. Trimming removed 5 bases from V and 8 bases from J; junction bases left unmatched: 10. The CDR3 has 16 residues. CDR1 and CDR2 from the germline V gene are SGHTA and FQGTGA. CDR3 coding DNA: TGTGCCAGCAGCCCCAACGTAGCGGGGGGGCCGGGGGAGCTGTTTTTT. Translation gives CASSPNVAGGPGELFF.

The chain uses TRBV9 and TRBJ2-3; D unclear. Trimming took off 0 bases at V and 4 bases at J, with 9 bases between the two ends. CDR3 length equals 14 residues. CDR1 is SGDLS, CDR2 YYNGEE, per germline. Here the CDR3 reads CASSVVQASDTQYF. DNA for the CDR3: TGTGCCAGCAGCGTAGTCCAGGCTTCAGATACGCAGTATTTT.

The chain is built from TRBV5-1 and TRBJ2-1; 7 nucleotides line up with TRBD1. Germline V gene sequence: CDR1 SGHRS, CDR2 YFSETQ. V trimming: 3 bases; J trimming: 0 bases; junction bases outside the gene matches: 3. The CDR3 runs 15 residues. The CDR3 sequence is CASSSDRVSYNEQFF. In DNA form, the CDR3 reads TGCGCCAGCAGCTCCGACAGGGTCTCCTACAATGAGCAGTTCTTC. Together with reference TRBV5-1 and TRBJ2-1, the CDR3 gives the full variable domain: KAGVTQTPRYLIKTRGQQVTLSCSPISGHRSVSWYQQTPGQGLQFLFEYFSETQRNKGNFPGRFSGRQFSNSRSEMNVSTLELGDSALYLCASSSDRVSYNEQFFGPGTRLTVL.

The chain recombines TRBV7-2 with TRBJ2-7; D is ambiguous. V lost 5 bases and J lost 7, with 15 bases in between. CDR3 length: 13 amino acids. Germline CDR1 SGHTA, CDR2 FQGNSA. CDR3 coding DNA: TGTGCCAGCAGCAGACTTCTCGTTGGGGAGCAGTACTTC. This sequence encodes CASSRLLVGEQYF.

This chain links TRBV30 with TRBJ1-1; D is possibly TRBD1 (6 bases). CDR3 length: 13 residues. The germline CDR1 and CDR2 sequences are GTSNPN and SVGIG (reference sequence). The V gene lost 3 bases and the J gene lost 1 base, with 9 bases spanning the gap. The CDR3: CAWRPGQNTEAFF. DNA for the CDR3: TGTGCCTGGAGGCCGGGACAGAACACTGAAGCTTTCTTT.

CDR3 amino acids: CASSPSGRSTDTQYF. As DNA, the CDR3 is TGTGCCAGCTCACCGAGCGGTAGAAGCACAGATACGCAGTATTTT. This chain connects TRBV18 to TRBJ2-3, with a tentative D call TRBD2 (5 bases). CDR3 size: 15 residues. Trimming took off 3 bases at V and 0 bases at J, with 10 bases between the two ends. Looked up from germline, CDR1 is KGHSH and CDR2 is LQKENI.

CDR3 sequence: CAIGEGALSGNTIYF. The CDR3 DNA sequence: TGTGCCATCGGCGAGGGGGCCTTGTCTGGAAACACCATATATTTT. The genes are TRBV10-3 and TRBJ1-3; TRBD1 matches 7 bases. V dropped 8 bases and J dropped 1; count of bases not matched to a gene: 8. The CDR3 has 15 amino acids. Germline V CDR1 and CDR2: ENHRY, SYGVKD.

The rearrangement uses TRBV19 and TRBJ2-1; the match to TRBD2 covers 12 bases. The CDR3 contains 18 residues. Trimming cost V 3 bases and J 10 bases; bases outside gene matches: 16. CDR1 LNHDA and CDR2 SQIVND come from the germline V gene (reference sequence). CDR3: CASSILAGGVSPLGEQFF. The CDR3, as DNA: TGTGCCAGTAGTATCCTAGCGGGGGGGGTATCCCCCCTAGGCGAGCAGTTCTTC.

The CDR3 reads CAWSIQVDTGYTF. CDR3 sequence (DNA): TGTGCCTGGAGTATCCAGGTAGATACTGGCTACACCTTC. The chain combines TRBV30 with TRBJ1-2; D unresolved. Germline V lookup: CDR1 GTSNPN, CDR2 SVGIG (reference sequence). Trimming shortened V by 2 bases and J by 7 bases, and 14 bases separated the two germline ends. The CDR3 runs to 13 residues.

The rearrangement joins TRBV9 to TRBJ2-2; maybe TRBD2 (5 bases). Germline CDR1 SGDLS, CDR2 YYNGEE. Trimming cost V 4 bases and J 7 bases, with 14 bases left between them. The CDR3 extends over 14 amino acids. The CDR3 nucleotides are TGTGCCAGCAGCCCCCAAGCGGCAGACGGGGAGCTGTTTTTT. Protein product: CASSPQAADGELFF. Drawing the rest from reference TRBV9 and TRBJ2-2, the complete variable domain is DSGVTQTPKHLITATGQRVTLRCSPRSGDLSVYWYQQSLDQGLQFLIQYYNGEERAKGNILERFSAQQFPDLHSELNLSSLELGDSALYFCASSPQAADGELFFGEGSRLTVL.